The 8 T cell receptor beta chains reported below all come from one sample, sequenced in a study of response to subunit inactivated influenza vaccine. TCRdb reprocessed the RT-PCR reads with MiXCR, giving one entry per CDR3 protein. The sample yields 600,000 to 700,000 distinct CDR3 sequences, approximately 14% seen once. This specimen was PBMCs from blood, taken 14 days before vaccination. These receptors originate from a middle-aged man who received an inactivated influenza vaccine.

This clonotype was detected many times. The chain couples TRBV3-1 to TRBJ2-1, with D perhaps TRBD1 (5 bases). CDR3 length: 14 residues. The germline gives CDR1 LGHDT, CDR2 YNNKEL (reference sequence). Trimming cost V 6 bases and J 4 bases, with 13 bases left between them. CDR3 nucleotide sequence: TGTGCCAGCAGTTTACGAGACAGATACAATGAGCAGTTCTTC. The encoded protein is CASSLRDRYNEQFF.

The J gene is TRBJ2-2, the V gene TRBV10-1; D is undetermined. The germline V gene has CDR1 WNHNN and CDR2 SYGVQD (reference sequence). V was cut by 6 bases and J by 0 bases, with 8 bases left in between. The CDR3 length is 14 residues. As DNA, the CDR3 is TGCGCCAGCAGGAAGGACCCGAACACCGGGGAGCTGTTTTTT. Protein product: CASRKDPNTGELFF.

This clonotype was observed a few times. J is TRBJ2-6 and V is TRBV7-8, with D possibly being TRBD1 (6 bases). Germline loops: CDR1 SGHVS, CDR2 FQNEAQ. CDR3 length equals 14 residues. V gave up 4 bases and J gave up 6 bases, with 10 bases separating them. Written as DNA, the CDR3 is TGTGCCAGCAGCTCTTCAGGGGTGGCCAACGTCCTGACTTTC. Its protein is CASSSSGVANVLTF.

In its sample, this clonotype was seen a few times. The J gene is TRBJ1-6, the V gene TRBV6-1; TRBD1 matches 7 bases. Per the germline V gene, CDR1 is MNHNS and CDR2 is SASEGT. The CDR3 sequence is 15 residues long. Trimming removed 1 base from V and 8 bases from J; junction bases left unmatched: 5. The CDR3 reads CASSEGQGVYSPLHF. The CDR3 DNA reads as TGTGCCAGCAGTGAAGGACAGGGTGTTTATTCACCCCTCCACTTT.

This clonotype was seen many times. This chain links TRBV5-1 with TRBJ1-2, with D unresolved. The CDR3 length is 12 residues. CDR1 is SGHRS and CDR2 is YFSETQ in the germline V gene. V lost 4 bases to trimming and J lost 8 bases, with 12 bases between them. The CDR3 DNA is TGCGCCAGCAGCGTTACCGGGCGGGGCTACACCTTC. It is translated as CASSVTGRGYTF.

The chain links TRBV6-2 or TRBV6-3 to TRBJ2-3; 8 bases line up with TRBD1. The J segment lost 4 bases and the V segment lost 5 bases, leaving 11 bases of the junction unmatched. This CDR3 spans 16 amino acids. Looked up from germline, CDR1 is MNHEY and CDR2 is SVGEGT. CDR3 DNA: TGTGCCAGCAGTCCCCTCGGACAGGGACGGTCAGATACGCAGTATTTT. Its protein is CASSPLGQGRSDTQYF.

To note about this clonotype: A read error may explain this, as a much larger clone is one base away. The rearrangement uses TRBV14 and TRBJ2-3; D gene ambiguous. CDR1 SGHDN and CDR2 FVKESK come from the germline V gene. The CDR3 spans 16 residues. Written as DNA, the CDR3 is TGTGCCAGCAGCCAAGGATTGACCCTATACACAGATCCGCAGTATTTT. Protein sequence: CASSQGLTLYTDPQYF.

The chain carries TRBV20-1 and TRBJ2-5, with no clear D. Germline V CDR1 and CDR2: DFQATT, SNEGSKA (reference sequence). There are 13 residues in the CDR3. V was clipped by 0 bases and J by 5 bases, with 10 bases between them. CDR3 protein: CSARDRVRETQYF. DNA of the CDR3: TGCAGTGCTAGAGATCGGGTCCGCGAGACCCAGTACTTC.